This T cell receptor beta chain was sequenced for a study of cytomegalovirus exposure and HLA in healthy donors (dated by TCRdb to the late 2010s). Regarding the study in general: An earlier analysis of approximately 640 of the donors reported 276 Gb of sequence data and 117 million unique TCR beta sequences from about 179 million T cells. Approximately 310 gigabases of sequencing data and approximately 80 million unique TCR sequences were included in an early release covering under 650 HLA-typed donors. Of the 300 to 500 genotyped donors, 81% were placed in the genetic ancestry cluster associated with self-reported Caucasian donors. The study aimed to test whether signatures of past pathogen exposure could be identified by cataloging public T cell receptors. The T cell repertoires of 670 or so subjects were profiled by immunosequencing and related to cytomegalovirus serostatus. Along with the approximately 650-subject first cohort, a separate validation cohort of 120 different subjects was used. To predict cytomegalovirus infection status, the study combined high-throughput TCR immunosequencing, statistical association of individual TCRs with disease status, and machine learning. A later analysis re-examined previously published TCR beta repertoires from roughly 720 donors and added high-resolution HLA genotyping to investigate patterns of TCR occurrence. Rather than using new phenotypic data, the later analysis identified candidate immune exposures from TCR beta sequences and from how often those sequences occurred across donors. An earlier analysis of approximately 500 of the donors applied high-throughput TCR beta sequencing to assess whether each TCR beta V gene segment acted as functional or pseudogenic. Donor age, sex, ethnicity and CMV serostatus were collected together with the repertoire data. Genome-wide SNP genotypes for about 60% of the roughly 700 donors were used in a later genetic analysis, which treated that subset as a discovery cohort. Every discovery cohort repertoire had been produced on one sequencing platform. HLA typing included class I and class II loci at four-digit resolution. Typing coverage differed by locus: A, B, C, DRB1 and DQB1 were typed in about 620-630 donors, DQA1 in 500 to 550, DPA1 in around 610, and DPB1 in 400 to 490. Roughly five DR-DQ haplotypes were handled as single units for association and clustering because linkage in the cohort was strong. On average, around 240,000 unique TCR beta nucleotide sequences were sequenced per donor among about 400 genotyped donors of the cohort, with roughly 18% of those sequences being non-productive. General conclusions and limits of the study: Approximately 16 rarely observed V segments, including chromosome 9 orphons, were excluded from the earlier analysis of approximately 500 of the donors because counts were too low. The study gave a list of roughly 150 TCR beta chains associated with cytomegalovirus. In vitro tests confirmed that a few of the cytomegalovirus-associated TCR beta chains recognize cytomegalovirus antigens. According to a later analysis, most CMV-associated TCR beta chains appeared to be HLA-restricted, and the HLA associations seemed to be driven largely by CMV exposure. In both the original and validation cohorts, the classifier was reported to diagnose cytomegalovirus status with high specificity and sensitivity. A later analysis found that HLA-associated TCR beta chains were more clonally expanded and had lower generation probabilities than equally common non-associated chains. A later analysis found that TCR association rates varied across HLA loci, with DRB1 alleles showing the most associated TCRs and HLA-C alleles the fewest. An earlier analysis of several hundred of the donors showed that most TCR beta V segments appeared in productive rearrangements either about 87% or about 30% of the time, which broadly matched IMGT annotations. Strong co-occurrence of HLA alleles, especially DR and DQ, made assigning TCR associations to individual alleles difficult. The authors suggested that the approach could potentially be generalized to other disease states and immunological phenotypes. In a later analysis, several top co-occurrence clusters were reported to appear linked to parvovirus B19, influenza, CMV and Epstein-Barr virus. Only TCR beta chains were sequenced in this cohort, and the absence of alpha or paired-chain data limited detectable features. According to a later genetic analysis, donors in an Asian-associated ancestry cluster had fewer N-insertions in productive TCRs than the approximately 650-donor mean. A later genetic analysis associated a missense DCLRE1C variant with V-gene and J-gene trimming of TCR beta chains, and an independent cohort replicated the association. A cluster of highly shared sequence variants was judged likely to be a technical artifact of the sequencing pipeline. A further reported finding was that TCR beta sequences accurately predicted the HLA-A and HLA-B alleles for most subjects in the first cohort. Sequencing depth was assumed to be roughly uniform across donors in the presence/absence analyses, though that assumption may not hold. The 87-base-pair reads could not distinguish some IMGT-functional V segments, including TRBV6-2 and TRBV6-3, so those segments were excluded. Specific HLA alleles were associated with 16,951 TCR beta sequences at a false discovery rate of 0.05 in a later analysis. While some public TCRs were present in many individuals, most TCR sequences turned up only very rarely across donors. For the cohort, immune exposure information was limited to CMV serostatus. Correlated functional status among segregating V segments might reflect linkage disequilibrium, but an unknown experimental factor could not be ruled out. HLA typing was unavailable for some donors at each locus, so association tests used only the typed subset.

The germline V gene (reference sequence) yields SGHKS for CDR1 and YYEKEE for CDR2. From cysteine to phenylalanine, the CDR3 is 15 amino acids long. Only the CDR3 DNA is retained, 45 bases long and in frame from the first base. The germline V end is reduced by 4 bases and the J end by 4 bases; junction bases left unmatched: 8. The cohort consisted of some 670 healthy bone marrow donors. All cohort members were sampled while nominally healthy, although unrecorded immune exposures were likely present. The donor tested CMV seronegative, placing the donor among the 350 to 400 seronegative members of the cohort. Every donor gave a peripheral blood sample, and the peripheral blood mononuclear cells from that sample were used for TCR beta sequencing. The Qiagen DNeasy Blood Extraction Kit was used to extract genomic DNA from the blood cell samples. This clone was observed a handful of times. The antigen it binds to is not known. No base quality information exists; no much larger clone differs at one position.

Library generation was performed with the immunoSEQ multiplex PCR assay. A mixture of 60 forward primers for TCR Vbeta segments and 13 reverse primers for TCR Jbeta segments was used in the multiplex PCR. The CDR3 region of rearranged TCR beta genes was amplified from genomic DNA with a multiplex PCR assay. On the Illumina HiSeq System, the amplified TCR beta libraries were sequenced as 87-base-pair reads. The authors' pipeline ran thus. A later analysis tallied some 79 million unique TCR beta chains across the 550 to 850 repertoires, and 10 million to 11 million of those chains were shared by two or more donors. Raw reads were error-corrected and collapsed into unique sequences with a nearest-neighbor algorithm that merged closely related sequences to remove PCR and sequencing errors. CDR3 sequences were aligned to IMGT reference sequences to assign V, D and J gene segments. For a sequence to be retained, at least a six-nucleotide match to both a V gene segment and a J gene segment was required. A rearrangement counted as productive if the CDR3 had no stop codons and remained in frame with V and J, and every other rearrangement counted as non-productive. CDR3 was defined by IMGT convention, running from the second conserved V-encoded cysteine to the conserved J-encoded phenylalanine. The earlier analysis of approximately 500 of the donors excluded sequences that lacked an unambiguous match to a single V gene segment. An earlier analysis of a few hundred of the donors classified V segments as functional when productive rearrangements were above 56.7% and as segregating when the standard deviation between donors was above 5%. To diagnose cytomegalovirus status from the catalog of TCR beta chain sequences, a statistical classification framework was built. A later analysis assigned V and J genes by comparing TCR nucleotide sequences with IMGT/GENE-DB human TR gene sequences. In a later analysis, CDR3 sequences and most-parsimonious VDJ recombination scenarios were assigned using the TCRdist pipeline. A later analysis defined each TCR beta chain by its CDR3 amino acid sequence plus V-gene family, and excluded reads lacking a unique V-gene family. A later analysis removed 592 highly shared, low-generation-probability nucleotide sequences to deal with suspected cross-contamination and a sequencing artifact. In a later analysis, a clonal expansion index for each public chain was calculated from normalized within-repertoire ranks of inferred template counts. A later analysis computed generation probabilities with a VDJ recombination model fitted to out-of-frame rearrangements, and checked the results against IGoR. In a later analysis, TCR-TCR, TCR-HLA and TCR-CMV co-occurrence was scored with hypergeometric tests, and a repertoire-size bias correction was applied to TCR pairs. A later analysis estimated false discovery rates by permuting HLA or CMV assignments 20 times. A later analysis grouped co-occurring TCRs with DBSCAN, adding TCRdist sequence similarity when clustering within HLA-allele-positive subsets. Repertoires with fewer than 30,000 or more than 120,000 public chains, plus five repertoires with anomalous nucleotide sharing, were excluded from co-occurrence clustering. TCRdb carries this immuneACCESS record with in-frame sequences only. Its versions omit some clonotypes, under half of them owing to an unresolved V gene in the studies checked, with the rest unexplained. The V and J calls and clone size were taken over from that table, and D and trimming were inferred from the DNA. Counted in this sample were around 140,000 clones; 8.5% to 10% of them appeared once. 1.8% of the sample comes from the top ten.

This sequence uses TRBV5-5 and TRBJ2-7; 10 of the junction bases match TRBD1. This TCR derives from a man aged 50 to 60 in good health and CMV-seronegative. The sequenced sample consisted of PBMCs. The CDR3 protein: CASSAAGQGSYEQYF. The DNA sequence reads TGTGCCAGCAGCGCTGCGGGACAGGGGTCTTACGAGCAGTACTTC.